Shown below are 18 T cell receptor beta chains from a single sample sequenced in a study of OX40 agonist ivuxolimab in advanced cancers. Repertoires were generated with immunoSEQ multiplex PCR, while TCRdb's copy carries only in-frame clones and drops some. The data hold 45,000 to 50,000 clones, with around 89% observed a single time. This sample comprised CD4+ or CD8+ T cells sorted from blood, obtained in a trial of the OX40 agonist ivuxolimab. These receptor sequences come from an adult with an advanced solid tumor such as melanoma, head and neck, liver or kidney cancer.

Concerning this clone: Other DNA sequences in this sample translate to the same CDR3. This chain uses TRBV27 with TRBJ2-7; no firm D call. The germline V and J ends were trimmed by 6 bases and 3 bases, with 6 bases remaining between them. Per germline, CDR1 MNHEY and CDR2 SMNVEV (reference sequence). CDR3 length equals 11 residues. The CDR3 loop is CASSSSYEQYF. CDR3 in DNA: TGTGCCAGCAGCTCCAGCTACGAGCAGTACTTC.

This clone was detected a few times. CDR3 protein: CASSDSRAAFF. The CDR3 DNA reads TGTGCCAGCAGTGATAGCAGGGCGGCTTTCTTT. The genes are TRBV2 and TRBJ1-1, with D possibly matching TRBD1 (5 bases). The CDR3 totals 11 residues. Germline V gives CDR1 SNHLY, CDR2 FYNNEI. V was cut by 3 bases and J by 11 bases, with 10 bases left in between. The full variable domain, its missing parts supplied by reference TRBV2 and TRBJ1-1, is EPEVTQTPSHQVTQMGQEVILRCVPISNHLYFYWYRQILGQKVEFLVSFYNNEISEKSEIFDDQFSVERPDGSNFTLKIRSTKLEDSAMYFCASSDSRAAFFGQGTRLTVV.

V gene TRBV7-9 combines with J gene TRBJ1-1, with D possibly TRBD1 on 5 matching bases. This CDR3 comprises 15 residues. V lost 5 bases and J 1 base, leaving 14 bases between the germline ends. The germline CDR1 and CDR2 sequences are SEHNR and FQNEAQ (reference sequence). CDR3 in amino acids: CASSPRDLWNTEAFF. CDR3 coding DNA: TGTGCCAGCAGCCCGAGGGACCTTTGGAACACTGAAGCTTTCTTT.

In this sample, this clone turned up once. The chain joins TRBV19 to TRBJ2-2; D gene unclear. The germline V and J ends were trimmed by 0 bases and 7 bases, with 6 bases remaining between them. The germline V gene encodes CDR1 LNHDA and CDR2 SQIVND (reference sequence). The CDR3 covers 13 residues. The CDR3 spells CASSIDLYGELFF. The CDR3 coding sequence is TGTGCCAGTAGTATAGATCTATACGGGGAGCTGTTTTTT.

CDR3 in amino acids: CASSLAGQLYEQYF. In DNA form, the CDR3 reads TGTGCCAGCAGTTTGGCAGGGCAACTCTACGAGCAGTACTTC. This rearrangement joins TRBV27 to TRBJ2-7; TRBD1 is a possible D gene (5 bases). Per the germline V gene, CDR1 is MNHEY and CDR2 is SMNVEV (reference sequence). Trimming pared 3 bases from V and 3 bases from J, leaving 12 bases between. The CDR3 has 14 amino acids.

CDR3 nucleotide sequence: TGTGCCAGCAGCGAAACAGGGGAAGGAAACACCATATATTTT. It encodes CASSETGEGNTIYF. The V gene is TRBV11-2, the J gene TRBJ1-3, with 7 bases lining up with TRBD1. The CDR3 extends over 14 amino acids. The germline V gene encodes CDR1 SGHAT and CDR2 FQNNGV. J gave up 4 bases and V 5 bases, and 5 bases lay outside the gene matches. Based on the CDR3 plus reference TRBV11-2 and TRBJ1-3, the full variable domain is EAGVAQSPRYKIIEKRQSVAFWCNPISGHATLYWYQQILGQGPKLLIQFQNNGVVDDSQLPKDRFSAERLKGVDSTLKIQPAKLEDSAVYLCASSETGEGNTIYFGEGSWLTVV.

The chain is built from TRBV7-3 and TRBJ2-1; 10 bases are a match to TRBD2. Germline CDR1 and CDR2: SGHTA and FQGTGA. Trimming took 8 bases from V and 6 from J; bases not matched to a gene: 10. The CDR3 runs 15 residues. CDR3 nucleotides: TGTGCCAGCGGCCCGACGGGACTAGCGTTCAATGAGCAGTTCTTC. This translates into CASGPTGLAFNEQFF.

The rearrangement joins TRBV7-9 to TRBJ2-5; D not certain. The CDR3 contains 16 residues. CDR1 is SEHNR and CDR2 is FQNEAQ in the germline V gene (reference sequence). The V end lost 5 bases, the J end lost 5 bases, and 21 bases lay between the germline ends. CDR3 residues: CASSPLSILVRETQYF. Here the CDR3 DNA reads TGTGCCAGCAGCCCCTTGTCCATTTTGGTGAGGGAGACCCAGTACTTC.

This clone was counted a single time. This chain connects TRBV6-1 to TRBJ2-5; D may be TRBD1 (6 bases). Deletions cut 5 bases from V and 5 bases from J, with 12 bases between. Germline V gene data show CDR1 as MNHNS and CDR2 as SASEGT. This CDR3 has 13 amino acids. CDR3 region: CASSPLGGETQYF. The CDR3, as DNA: TGTGCCAGCAGTCCCCTTGGGGGCGAGACCCAGTACTTC.

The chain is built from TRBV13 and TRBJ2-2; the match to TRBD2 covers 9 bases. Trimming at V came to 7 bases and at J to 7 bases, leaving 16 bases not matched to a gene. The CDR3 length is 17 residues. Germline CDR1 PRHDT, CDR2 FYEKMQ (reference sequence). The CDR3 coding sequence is TGTGCCAGCAAATGGGAAGGGCGGGAGGGCCAGAGCGGGGAGCTGTTTTTT. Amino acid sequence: CASKWEGREGQSGELFF.

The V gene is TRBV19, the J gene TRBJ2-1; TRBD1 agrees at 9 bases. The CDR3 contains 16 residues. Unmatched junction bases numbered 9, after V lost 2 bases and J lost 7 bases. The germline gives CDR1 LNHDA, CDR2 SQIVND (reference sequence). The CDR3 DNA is TGTGCCAGTAGTATAACCGGGACAGGGACTGAAAATGAGCAGTTCTTC. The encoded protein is CASSITGTGTENEQFF.

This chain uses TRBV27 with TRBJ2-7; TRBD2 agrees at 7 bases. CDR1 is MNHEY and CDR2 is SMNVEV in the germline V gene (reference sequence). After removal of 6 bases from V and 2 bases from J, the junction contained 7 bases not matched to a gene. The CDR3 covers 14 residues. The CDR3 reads CASRAGGGTYEQYF. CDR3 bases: TGTGCCAGCAGGGCTGGCGGGGGAACCTACGAGCAGTACTTC.

CDR3 sequence (DNA): TGTGCCAGCAGTCCATCAAGAACTAATGAAAAACTGTTTTTT. This encodes CASSPSRTNEKLFF. This rearrangement joins TRBV6-6 to TRBJ1-4; D is uncertain. V shed 5 bases and J shed 1 base, with 8 bases lying between them. The CDR3 length is 14 residues. The germline CDR1 and CDR2 sequences are MNHNY and SVGAGI (reference sequence).

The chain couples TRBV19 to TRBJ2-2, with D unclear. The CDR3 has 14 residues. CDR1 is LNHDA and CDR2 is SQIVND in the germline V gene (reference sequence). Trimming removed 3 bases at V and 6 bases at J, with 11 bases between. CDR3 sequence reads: CASSIGPRPGELFF. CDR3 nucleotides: TGTGCCAGTAGTATTGGACCTCGCCCCGGGGAGCTGTTTTTT.

The CDR3 DNA is TGTGCCGCTAGTCTAGGACTACAAAGCACAGATACGCAGTATTTT. This codes for CAASLGLQSTDTQYF. The genes are TRBV10-3 and TRBJ2-3; tentatively, D is TRBD2 (6 bases). CDR1 and CDR2 from the germline V gene are ENHRY and SYGVKD. Between the trimmed V and J ends, which lost 11 bases and 0 bases, there was a span of 18 bases. The CDR3 is 15 residues long.

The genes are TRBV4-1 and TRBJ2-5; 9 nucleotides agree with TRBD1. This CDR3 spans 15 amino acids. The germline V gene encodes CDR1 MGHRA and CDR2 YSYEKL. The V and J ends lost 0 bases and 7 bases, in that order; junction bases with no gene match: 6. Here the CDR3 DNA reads TGCGCCAGCAGCCAAGAAGACAGGGGGTCAGGGACCCAGTACTTC. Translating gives CASSQEDRGSGTQYF.

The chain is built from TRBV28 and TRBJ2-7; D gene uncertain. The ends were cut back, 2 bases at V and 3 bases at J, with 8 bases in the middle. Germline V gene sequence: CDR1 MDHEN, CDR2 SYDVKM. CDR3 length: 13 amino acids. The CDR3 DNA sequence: TGTGCCAGCAGTTTAGGAGAGAACTACGAGCAGTACTTC. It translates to CASSLGENYEQYF.

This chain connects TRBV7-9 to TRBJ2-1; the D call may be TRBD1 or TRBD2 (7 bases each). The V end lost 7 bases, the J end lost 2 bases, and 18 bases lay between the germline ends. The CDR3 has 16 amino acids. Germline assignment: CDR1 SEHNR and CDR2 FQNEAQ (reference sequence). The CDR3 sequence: CASTSWGRGPYNEQFF. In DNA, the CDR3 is TGTGCCAGCACATCATGGGGGAGGGGGCCCTACAATGAGCAGTTCTTC.